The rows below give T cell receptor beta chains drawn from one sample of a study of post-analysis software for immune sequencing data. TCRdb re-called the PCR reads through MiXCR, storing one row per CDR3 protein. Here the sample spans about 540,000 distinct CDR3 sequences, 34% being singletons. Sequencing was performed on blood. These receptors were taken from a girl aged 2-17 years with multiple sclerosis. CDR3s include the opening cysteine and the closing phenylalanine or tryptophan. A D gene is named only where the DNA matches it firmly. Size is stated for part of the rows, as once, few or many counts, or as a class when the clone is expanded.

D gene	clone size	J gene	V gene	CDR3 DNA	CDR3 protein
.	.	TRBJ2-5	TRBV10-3	TGTGCCATCGGTAAACCCGAAGAGACCCAGTACTTC	CAIGKPEETQYF
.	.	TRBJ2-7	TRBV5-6	TGTGCCAGCAGCTTGAAGGCCAAGGGACACCTCTACGAGCAGTACTTC	CASSLKAKGHLYEQYF
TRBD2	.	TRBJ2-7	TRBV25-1	TGTGCCAGCAGTGAAAGTCCTAGCGGCTACGAGCAGTACTTC	CASSESPSGYEQYF
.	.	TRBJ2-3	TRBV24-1	TGTGCCACCAGTGATCCCCGGACCTCAGATACGCAGTATTTT	CATSDPRTSDTQYF
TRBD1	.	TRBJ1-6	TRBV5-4	TGTGCCAGCAGCCCTGGGACAGGGGGCTTGTATTCACCCCTCCACTTT	CASSPGTGGLYSPLHF
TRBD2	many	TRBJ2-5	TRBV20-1	TGCAGCGGCCTAGGGCGGGGGTGGGGGCAAGAGACCCAGTACTTC	CSGLGRGWGQETQYF
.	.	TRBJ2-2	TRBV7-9	TGTGCCAGCAGCTCGGGGGTCATCACCGGGGAGCTGTTTTTT	CASSSGVITGELFF
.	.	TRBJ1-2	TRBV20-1	TGCAGTGCTAGAGGCCAGGGGCCTCTGTTGTTTGTGTACACCTTC	CSARGQGPLLFVYTF
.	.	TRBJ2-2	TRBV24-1	TGTGCCACCAGTGATGCTGTTGGGACCGGGGAGCTGTTTTTT	CATSDAVGTGELFF
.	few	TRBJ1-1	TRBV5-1	TGCGCCAGCAGCAGGACGGACGGCATGAACACTGAAGCTTTCTTT	CASSRTDGMNTEAFF
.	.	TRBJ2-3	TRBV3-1	TGTGCCAGCAGCAACACTGCGGCTAGCGCCGATACGCAGTATTTT	CASSNTAASADTQYF
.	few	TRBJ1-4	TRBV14	TGTGCCAGCAGTCAAGGAGACCAGCGTAATGAAAAACTGTTTTTT	CASSQGDQRNEKLFF
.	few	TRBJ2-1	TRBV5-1	TGCGCCAGCAGCTTGTTAAGGGGCTATTACAATGAGCAGTTCTTC	CASSLLRGYYNEQFF
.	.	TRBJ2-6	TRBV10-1	TGCGCCAGCAGTGGCCCGGGCCCATCTGGGGCCAACGTCCTGACTTTC	CASSGPGPSGANVLTF
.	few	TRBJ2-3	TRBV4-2	TGTGCCAGCAGCCAAGAGCCCTCAGATACGCAGTATTTT	CASSQEPSDTQYF
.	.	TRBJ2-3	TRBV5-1	TGCGCCAGCAGCTTCGATGGGGGTGGGACAGATACGCAGTATTTT	CASSFDGGGTDTQYF
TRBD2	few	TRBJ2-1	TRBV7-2	TGTGCCAGCAGCCCGCGGGCTAGCGGGCTGCCTGGGAATGAGCAGTTCTTC	CASSPRASGLPGNEQFF
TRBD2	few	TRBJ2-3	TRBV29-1	TGCAGCGTTGAACTCCTTGGGGGGGGAAGAGGCACAGATACGCAGTATTTT	CSVELLGGGRGTDTQYF
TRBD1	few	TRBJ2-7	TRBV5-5	TGTGCCAGCAGCCTCGGGACAGCGTTTGGCGAGCAGTACTTC	CASSLGTAFGEQYF
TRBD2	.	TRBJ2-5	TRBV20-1	TGCAGTGCTTTACGACTAGCGGGGGGGCAGGAGACCCAGTACTTC	CSALRLAGGQETQYF
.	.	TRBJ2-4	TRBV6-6	TGTGCCAGCAGTTACTCTGAGGGGACCGTCCTGTACTTC	CASSYSEGTVLYF
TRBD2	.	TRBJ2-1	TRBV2	TGTGCCAGCAGTCCGACTAGCGGGGGGGCCTTCACCTACAATGAGCAGTTCTTC	CASSPTSGGAFTYNEQFF
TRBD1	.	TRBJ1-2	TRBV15	TGTGCCACCAGCAGAGATACGGGACAGTCCTACTATGGCTACACCTTC	CATSRDTGQSYYGYTF
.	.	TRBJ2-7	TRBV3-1	TGTGCCAGCAGCCAGAGCCCCAAGAACGAGCAGTACTTC	CASSQSPKNEQYF
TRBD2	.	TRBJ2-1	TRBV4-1	TGCGCCAGCAAAGGAGGGCCCGGGACTAGCGGGGGGCCCAATGAGCAGTTCTTC	CASKGGPGTSGGPNEQFF
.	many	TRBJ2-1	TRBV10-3	TGTGCCATCAGTGGGGTAAGCTCCTACAATGAGCAGTTCTTC	CAISGVSSYNEQFF
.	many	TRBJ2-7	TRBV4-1	TGCGCCAGCAGCCAAGGGGACATCAGCCTCTACGAGCAGTACTTC	CASSQGDISLYEQYF
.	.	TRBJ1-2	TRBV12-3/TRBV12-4	TGTGCCAGCAGTCACACAGTAGCTGAGGACTATGGCTACACCTTC	CASSHTVAEDYGYTF
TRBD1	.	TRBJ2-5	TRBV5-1	TGCGCCAGCAGCTTGGGGGGACAGACGCGAGAGACCCAGTACTTC	CASSLGGQTRETQYF
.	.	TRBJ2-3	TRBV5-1	TGCGCCAGCAGGCCCGGGACCGATACGCAGTATTTT	CASRPGTDTQYF
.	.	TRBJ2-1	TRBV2	TGTGCCAGCAGTGAGGTGGGGGCAGCTGAGCAGTTCTTC	CASSEVGAAEQFF
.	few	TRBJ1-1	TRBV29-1	TGCAGCGTTGAAGATGGACTCATGGACACTGAAGCTTTCTTT	CSVEDGLMDTEAFF
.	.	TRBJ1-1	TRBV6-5	TGTGCCAGCAGCCCTGAACAGAACACTGAAGCTTTCTTT	CASSPEQNTEAFF
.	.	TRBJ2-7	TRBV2	TGTGCCAGCAGGGTCCGGGAAACCTACGAGCAGTACTTC	CASRVRETYEQYF
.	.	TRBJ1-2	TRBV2	TGTGCCAGCAGCACCAGGGGACCGGGCTCCGGCTACACCTTC	CASSTRGPGSGYTF
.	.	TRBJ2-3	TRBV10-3	TGTGCCATCAGTGTTTCGGGACTCCGAGAAGATACGCAGTATTTT	CAISVSGLREDTQYF
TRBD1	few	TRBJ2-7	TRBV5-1	TGCGCCAGCAGCATTCTACAGGGGCCCAACTACGAGCAGTACTTC	CASSILQGPNYEQYF
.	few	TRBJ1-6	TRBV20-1	TGCAGTGCTAGAGATGTGGGGGCCTTACCTTCCCCCGATTCACCCCTCCACTTT	CSARDVGALPSPDSPLHF
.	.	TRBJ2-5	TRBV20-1	TGCAGTGCTAGAAGGCAGTTAGGTCAGGGCCAAGAGACCCAGTACTTC	CSARRQLGQGQETQYF
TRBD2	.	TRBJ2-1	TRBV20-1	TGCAGTGCTAGGGGGGGAGGGACTAGTAATGAGCAGTTCTTC	CSARGGGTSNEQFF
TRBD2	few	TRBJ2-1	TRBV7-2	TGTGCCAGCAGCTCTGGACTAGCGGGGGGCCCTGAGCAGTTCTTC	CASSSGLAGGPEQFF
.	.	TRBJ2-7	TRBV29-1	TGCAGCGTCGAGGGACTGAACTACGAGCAGTACTTC	CSVEGLNYEQYF
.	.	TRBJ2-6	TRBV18	TGTGCCAGCTCACCACGGACCCCTGGGGCCAACGTCCTGACTTTC	CASSPRTPGANVLTF
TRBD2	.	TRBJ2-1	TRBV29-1	TGCAGCGTTGAAGATCCAGCGGGGGGGCGTATCAAGCAGTTCTTC	CSVEDPAGGRIKQFF